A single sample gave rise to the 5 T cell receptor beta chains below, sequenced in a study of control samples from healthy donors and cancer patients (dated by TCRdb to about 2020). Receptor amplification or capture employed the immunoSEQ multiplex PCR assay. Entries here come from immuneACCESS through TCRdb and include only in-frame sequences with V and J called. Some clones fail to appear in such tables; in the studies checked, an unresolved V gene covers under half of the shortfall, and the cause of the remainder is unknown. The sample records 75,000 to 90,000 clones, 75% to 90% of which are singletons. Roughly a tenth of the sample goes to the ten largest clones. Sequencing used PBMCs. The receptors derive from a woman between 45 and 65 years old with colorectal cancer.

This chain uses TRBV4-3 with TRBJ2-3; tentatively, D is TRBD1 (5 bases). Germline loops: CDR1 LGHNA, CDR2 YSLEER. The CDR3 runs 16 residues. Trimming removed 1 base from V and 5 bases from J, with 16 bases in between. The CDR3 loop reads CASSQVGRGVGDTQYF. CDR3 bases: TGCGCCAGCAGCCAAGTGGGAAGGGGCGTTGGAGATACGCAGTATTTT.

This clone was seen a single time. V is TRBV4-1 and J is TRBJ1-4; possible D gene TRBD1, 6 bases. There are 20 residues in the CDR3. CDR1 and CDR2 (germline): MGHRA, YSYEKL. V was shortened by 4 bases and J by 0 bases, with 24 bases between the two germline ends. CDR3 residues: CASSLRLRGQKTATNEKLFF. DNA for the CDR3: TGCGCCAGCAGCCTGCGTCTCCGAGGACAGAAGACTGCAACTAATGAAAAACTGTTTTTT.

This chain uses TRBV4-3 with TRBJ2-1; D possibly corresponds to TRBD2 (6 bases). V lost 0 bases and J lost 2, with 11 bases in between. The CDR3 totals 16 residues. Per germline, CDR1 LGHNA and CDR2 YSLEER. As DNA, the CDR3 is TGCGCCAGCAGCCAAGATGAGGGCGGGGCCTACAATGAGCAGTTCTTC. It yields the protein CASSQDEGGAYNEQFF.

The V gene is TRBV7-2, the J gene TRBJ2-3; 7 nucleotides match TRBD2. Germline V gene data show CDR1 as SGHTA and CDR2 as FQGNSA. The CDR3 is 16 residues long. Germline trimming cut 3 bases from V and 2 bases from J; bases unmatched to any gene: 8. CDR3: CASSFQGGGTTDTQYF. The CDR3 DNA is TGTGCCAGCAGCTTCCAAGGCGGGGGAACCACAGATACGCAGTATTTT.

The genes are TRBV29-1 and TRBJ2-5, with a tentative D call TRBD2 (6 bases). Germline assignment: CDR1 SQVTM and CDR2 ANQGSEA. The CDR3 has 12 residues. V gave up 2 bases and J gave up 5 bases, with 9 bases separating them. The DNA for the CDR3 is TGCAGCGTTGAAAGCGGGCGGGAGACCCAGTACTTC. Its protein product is CSVESGRETQYF.